These 22 T cell receptor beta chains share one sample of origin, sequenced in a study of identifying expanded T cells in peripheral blood. Repertoires were generated with immunoSEQ multiplex PCR, while TCRdb's copy carries only in-frame clones and drops some. The sample records some 120,000 clones, more than 75% being singletons. The material sequenced was blood. Receptors were obtained from a person aged 18 to 75 in good health.

The genes are TRBV19 and TRBJ2-6; no clear D. CDR1 is LNHDA, CDR2 SQIVND, per germline (reference sequence). The germline V and J ends were trimmed by 5 bases and 2 bases, with 10 bases remaining between them. This CDR3 is built from 15 residues. CDR3: CASSPSEAGANVLTF. The CDR3 nucleotides are TGTGCCAGTAGTCCATCAGAAGCTGGGGCCAACGTCCTGACTTTC.

The chain carries TRBV2 and TRBJ1-5; 8 bases are a match to TRBD1. This CDR3 has 14 residues. Germline-derived CDR1 and CDR2 are SNHLY and FYNNEI. J gave up 9 bases and V 4 bases, and 8 bases lay outside the gene matches. CDR3 nucleotides: TGTGCCAGCAGTGGTGACAGGGGTTTTAGGCCCCAGCATTTT. It codes for CASSGDRGFRPQHF.

This sequence joins TRBV5-5 and TRBJ1-2, with TRBD1 matching 9 bases. Germline V gene sequence: CDR1 SGHKS, CDR2 YYEKEE (reference sequence). J lost 8 bases, V lost 0 bases, and 11 bases had no gene match. This CDR3 comprises 16 residues. CDR3 nucleotide sequence: TGTGCCAGCAGCTTGGCTTCGGGACAGGGAAAGGAGGGCTACACCTTC. This encodes CASSLASGQGKEGYTF.

For this clone: An end of the junction differs from the germline gene, which may be a read error. The V and J genes are TRBV5-8 and TRBJ1-1; D perhaps matches TRBD1 (5 bases). CDR1 and CDR2 from the germline V gene are SGHTS and YDEGEE. CDR3 length: 14 amino acids. In DNA form, the CDR3 reads TGCGCCAGCAGCCAAGGGGATTTCAGCACTGAAGCTTTCTTT. This encodes CASSQGDFSTEAFF. Full variable domain (remainder filled in from reference TRBV5-8 and TRBJ1-1): EAGVTQSPTHLIKTRGQQATLRCSPISGHTSVYWYQQALGLGLQFLLWYDEGEERNRGNFPPRFSGRQFPNYSSELNVNALELEDSALYLCASSQGDFSTEAFFGQGTRLTVV.

The rearrangement joins TRBV2 to TRBJ1-5, with D perhaps matching TRBD1 (5 bases). Germline V gene lookup returns CDR1 SNHLY and CDR2 FYNNEI. This CDR3 contains 15 residues. V shed 3 bases and J shed 1 base, with 10 bases lying between them. CDR3 loop: CASSDKGLSNQPQHF. In DNA form, the CDR3 reads TGTGCCAGCAGTGATAAGGGGTTGAGCAATCAGCCCCAGCATTTT.

The rearrangement joins TRBV6-5 to TRBJ1-1; the D gene is possibly TRBD1 (6 bases). This CDR3 comprises 15 residues. Germline V gene sequence: CDR1 MNHEY, CDR2 SVGAGI. V dropped 5 bases and J dropped 4 bases, with 17 bases sitting between them. CDR3 loop: CASSPRHREGTEAFF. The DNA of the CDR3 is TGTGCCAGCAGTCCTCGACACAGGGAGGGCACTGAAGCTTTCTTT.

The rearrangement links TRBV5-6 to TRBJ2-1, with 9 bases aligning to TRBD1. Germline CDR1 reads SGHDT; CDR2 reads YYEEEE. With V trimmed by 0 bases and J by 8 bases, 3 bases remained unmatched. The length of the CDR3 is 14 residues. The CDR3 is CASSLGTGVHEQFF. The CDR3 bases are TGTGCCAGCAGCTTGGGGACAGGGGTACATGAGCAGTTCTTC.

This chain joins TRBV5-4 and TRBJ2-7; D tentatively reads TRBD1 or TRBD2 (5 bases each). The CDR3 runs 14 residues. Germline V gene data show CDR1 as SGHNT and CDR2 as YYREEE (reference sequence). Trimming removed 4 bases from V and 7 bases from J, with 18 bases in between. The CDR3 loop reads CASSPPHTGQEQYF. CDR3 in DNA: TGTGCCAGCAGCCCCCCCCACACGGGGCAAGAGCAGTACTTC.

V gene TRBV6-6 combines with J gene TRBJ1-2; D gene uncertain. The CDR3 is 14 amino acids. V lost 9 bases and J lost 6, with 20 bases in between. Germline V gene lookup returns CDR1 MNHNY and CDR2 SVGAGI (reference sequence). CDR3 DNA: TGTGCCAGTCGTATCCTCCTGTCTACGAATGGCTACACCTTC. Its translation: CASRILLSTNGYTF.

J is TRBJ1-5 and V is TRBV7-2; D is possibly TRBD1 (6 bases). Trimming stripped 7 bases from V and 6 bases from J, with 25 bases between. This CDR3 spans 17 amino acids. The germline V gene encodes CDR1 SGHTA and CDR2 FQGNSA. In DNA form, the CDR3 reads TGTGCCAGCATCAAATCTTGGGGGCAGGGAGGGCGTCAGCCCCAGCATTTT. Translating gives CASIKSWGQGGRQPQHF.

The chain joins TRBV5-4 to TRBJ1-5; D unclear. Germline V gene data show CDR1 as SGHNT and CDR2 as YYREEE (reference sequence). Trimming took off 1 base at V and 7 bases at J, with 12 bases between the two ends. The CDR3 totals 14 residues. CDR3 nucleotides: TGTGCCAGCAGCTTGTGGGGAATGGGGCAGCCCCAGCATTTT. Its protein product is CASSLWGMGQPQHF.

The chain employs TRBV10-3 and TRBJ1-5; D gene unclear. V lost 5 bases and J 4 bases, leaving 6 bases between the germline ends. Per germline, CDR1 ENHRY and CDR2 SYGVKD. CDR3 length: 12 residues. CDR3 residues: CAISSINQPQHF. The CDR3 nucleotides read TGTGCCATCAGTTCTATTAATCAGCCCCAGCATTTT.

In its sample, this clone was seen once. The gene calls are TRBV30 and TRBJ2-5; 7 bases match TRBD1. The trim removed 0 bases at V and 11 bases at J, leaving 12 bases unmatched. This CDR3 contains 14 residues. The germline V gene encodes CDR1 GTSNPN and CDR2 SVGIG (reference sequence). The CDR3 sequence is CAWSVLPGTAEQYF. The CDR3 DNA sequence: TGTGCCTGGAGTGTCCTTCCTGGGACAGCTGAGCAGTACTTC.

The chain is built from TRBV14 and TRBJ2-3; maybe TRBD2 (6 bases). Trimming took 4 bases from V and 2 from J, leaving 16 bases between them. Per germline, CDR1 SGHDN and CDR2 FVKESK. The CDR3 has 16 amino acids. The CDR3 region is CASSPLGGVVTDTQYF. The CDR3 region has the DNA TGTGCCAGCAGCCCCCTGGGCGGGGTCGTCACAGATACGCAGTATTTT.

The V gene is TRBV5-5, the J gene TRBJ1-1, with no clear D. Looked up from germline, CDR1 is SGHKS and CDR2 is YYEKEE (reference sequence). The CDR3 sequence is 11 residues long. Trimming removed 2 bases at V and 7 bases at J, with 6 bases between. The DNA of the CDR3 is TGTGCCAGCAGCTTTGGGGTTGAAGCTTTCTTT. Translation gives CASSFGVEAFF.

CDR3 nucleotide sequence: TGTGCCGGACTACAGGGGGACAGCAATCAGCCCCAGCATTTT. It codes for CAGLQGDSNQPQHF. This rearrangement joins TRBV14 to TRBJ1-5; 8 bases align to TRBD1. Looked up from germline, CDR1 is SGHDN and CDR2 is FVKESK. The CDR3 is 14 residues long. The trim removed 11 bases at V and 1 base at J, leaving 7 bases unmatched.

The chain is built from TRBV18 and TRBJ1-2, with 8 bases identical to TRBD1. V was pared by 2 bases and J by 3 bases, with 5 bases of the junction left unmatched. The CDR3 sequence is 15 residues long. The germline CDR1 and CDR2 sequences are KGHSH and LQKENI. The CDR3, as DNA: TGTGCCAGCTCACCAGAGACAGGGGCCCACTATGGCTACACCTTC. Protein: CASSPETGAHYGYTF.

The chain employs TRBV5-6 and TRBJ1-1; tentative D call: TRBD1 (6 bases). V lost 6 bases and J lost 8, with 20 bases in between. Germline loops: CDR1 SGHDT, CDR2 YYEEEE. The length of the CDR3 is 14 residues. In nucleotides, the CDR3 is TGTGCCAGCACCATAGGCAGGGGCGCGTGGGAAGCTTTCTTT. Translated, it gives CASTIGRGAWEAFF.

The chain is built from TRBV27 and TRBJ2-2; TRBD1 is a possible D gene (6 bases). The CDR3 totals 13 residues. Germline lookup yields CDR1 MNHEY and CDR2 SMNVEV (reference sequence). V lost 5 bases and J lost 6, with 10 bases in between. Written as DNA, the CDR3 is TGTGCCAGCAGTCCCGGGACATCCGGGGAGCTGTTTTTT. Residues: CASSPGTSGELFF.

This chain links TRBV6-6 with TRBJ2-1, with TRBD2 identical over 9 bases. This CDR3 contains 15 residues. From germline, CDR1 is MNHNY and CDR2 SVGAGI (reference sequence). V was pared by 0 bases and J by 4 bases, with 1 base of the junction left unmatched. CDR3 DNA sequence: TGTGCCAGCAGTTACTCTAGCGGGGGTTACAATGAGCAGTTCTTC. As protein: CASSYSSGGYNEQFF.

The rearrangement uses TRBV21-1 and TRBJ1-5; the tabulated D call, TRBD1, remains unverified against the DNA. TRBV21-1 has pseudogene status. The CDR3 length is 17 residues. CDR3 protein: CASSKAGDRTGDQPQHF. CDR3 bases: TGTGCCAGCAGCAAAGCCGGGGATAGGACAGGGGATCAGCCCCAGCATTTT.

Here the CDR3 reads CASSPNPSYNEQFF. CDR3 nucleotide sequence: TGCGCCAGTTCACCTAACCCTTCCTACAATGAGCAGTTCTTC. J is TRBJ2-1 and V is TRBV5-1; D ambiguous. CDR1 and CDR2 from the germline V gene are SGHRS and YFSETQ. This CDR3 is 14 amino acids long. Trimming pared 8 bases from V and 1 base from J, leaving 13 bases between. Full variable domain (outside the CDR3, taken from reference TRBV5-1 and TRBJ2-1): KAGVTQTPRYLIKTRGQQVTLSCSPISGHRSVSWYQQTPGQGLQFLFEYFSETQRNKGNFPGRFSGRQFSNSRSEMNVSTLELGDSALYLCASSPNPSYNEQFFGPGTRLTVL.